This TCR beta chain was recorded in a study of radiotherapy plus CTLA-4 blockade in lung cancer. Study-wide background: Of all patients, 15% to 20% responded objectively and about 34% showed disease control. Study-wide results and limits: Peripheral blood showed expansion of tumor-derived TCR clones after radiotherapy and ipilimumab.

Points on this clone: Its antigen remains unidentified.

The V and J ends lost 5 bases and 4 bases, in that order; junction bases with no gene match: 13. Looked up from germline, CDR1 is SGHDN and CDR2 is FVKESK. This CDR3 region has 16 residues. Focal radiation was given together with CTLA-4 blockade (ipilimumab) to patients with chemo-refractory metastatic non-small-cell lung cancer. Some clones are missing from TCRdb's copy, which holds only in-frame ones; the method was immunoSEQ multiplex PCR. Here the sample spans some 23,000 clones, approximately 70% being singletons. The V call is TRBV14, the J call TRBJ2-7; 8 bases match TRBD1. The source is a human donor with non-small cell lung cancer who had stable disease on radiotherapy plus ipilimumab. Sequenced here: peripheral blood, sampled from a patient treated with radiotherapy plus ipilimumab. CDR3 loop: CASSNHIGQGIYEQYF. CDR3 nucleotides: TGTGCCAGCAGCAACCACATCGGACAGGGAATTTACGAGCAGTACTTC.